Listed here are 2 T cell receptor beta chains from one sample, sequenced in a study. MiXCR, applied by TCRdb to the 5' RACE reads, yields one record per CDR3 protein. Of fewer than 50,000 distinct CDR3 sequences listed, 20% to 25% are singletons. Treg sorting used a CD4+CD25+CD127-/low gate. Sequencing used Tregs sorted from a lymph node. Every receptor here comes from a female donor with breast cancer.

Only a few counts were recorded for this clonotype. The chain recombines TRBV20-1 with TRBJ1-4; tentatively, D is TRBD1 (6 bases). Germline CDR1 is DFQATT and CDR2 is SNEGSKA (reference sequence). The ends were cut back, 6 bases at V and 7 bases at J, with 18 bases in the middle. The CDR3 is 14 amino acids. As DNA, the CDR3 is TGCAGTGCGCAATACAGGGAAGCGGGTGAAAAACTGTTTTTT. It specifies CSAQYREAGEKLFF.

This clonotype was seen at least ten times. The chain is built from TRBV6-5 and TRBJ1-6; D is uncertain. Trimming stripped 8 bases from V and 7 bases from J, with 9 bases between. CDR3 length: 12 amino acids. CDR1 and CDR2 (germline): MNHEY, SVGAGI. The CDR3 DNA is TGTGCCAGCGGGATCGGGAATTCACCCCTCCACTTT. This encodes CASGIGNSPLHF.